This TCR beta chain was obtained from a study of blood T cell repertoires in COVID-19. Overall study context: The origin of the acute and convalescent COVID-19 samples was the United States, Italy and Spain. Sample material is recorded as cDNA or gDNA derived from T cells, B-cell-depleted T cells, or PBMCs.

Original handling: Amplified reference gene primers provided the basis for estimating nucleated cell counts. The protocol was immunoSEQ multiplex PCR, while the TCRdb copy is restricted to in-frame clones and leaves out a portion. D and trimming come from the DNA, and the V and J calls and clone size come from that table. The table lists 150,000 to 200,000 clones, approximately 80% of them singletons. The CDR3 contains 15 residues. V gave up 0 bases and J gave up 3 bases, with 9 bases separating them. Looked up from germline, CDR1 is LGHNA and CDR2 is YSLEER. V usage is TRBV4-3 and J usage is TRBJ2-1; tentatively, D is TRBD1 (6 bases). This receptor was taken from a human donor in a cohort sampled during active COVID-19. Sequencing input: peripheral blood. The CDR3 sequence: CASSQETGDYNEQFF. The CDR3 DNA is TGCGCCAGCAGCCAAGAGACAGGCGACTACAATGAGCAGTTCTTC.